Listed here are 19 T cell receptor beta chains from one sample, sequenced in a study of blood T cell repertoires in COVID-19. The method was immunoSEQ multiplex PCR; TCRdb's version includes in-frame clones alone and lacks a portion of them. The sample has just under 80,000 clones, approximately 85% seen once; the top ten hold roughly 45%. The sample taken for sequencing was peripheral blood. These receptors were taken from a human donor in a cohort sampled during active COVID-19.

The chain joins TRBV5-4 to TRBJ2-5; a weak D match, TRBD1 (5 bases). Germline values: CDR1 SGHNT, CDR2 YYREEE (reference sequence). CDR3 length equals 14 residues. V was pared by 1 base and J by 5 bases, with 12 bases between. CDR3 protein: CASSLPRVGETQYF. The CDR3 DNA reads TGTGCCAGCAGCTTGCCCAGGGTGGGGGAGACCCAGTACTTC.

This rearrangement joins TRBV18 to TRBJ1-6, with 8 bases that match TRBD1. The CDR3 totals 14 residues. Germline assignment: CDR1 KGHSH and CDR2 LQKENI. V shed 3 bases, J shed 9 bases, and the junction held 4 bases outside the gene matches. In DNA form, the CDR3 reads TGTGCCAGCTCACCGGACAGGGACGCTTCACCCCTCCACTTT. Translating gives CASSPDRDASPLHF.

This clone was counted once. The genes are TRBV3-1 (or the pseudogene TRBV3-2) and TRBJ2-3; TRBD2 might be the D (6 bases). The V and J ends lost 0 bases and 5 bases respectively, with 12 bases between them. The CDR3 sequence is 15 residues long. The germline V gene encodes CDR1 LGHDT and CDR2 YNNKEL (reference sequence). CDR3 sequence reads: CASSQDSEGLDTQYF. CDR3 sequence (DNA): TGTGCCAGCAGCCAAGATTCGGAGGGACTAGATACGCAGTATTTT.

The V and J genes are TRBV19 and TRBJ1-3; D is ambiguous. CDR3 length equals 16 residues. Looked up from germline, CDR1 is LNHDA and CDR2 is SQIVND (reference sequence). Trimming cost V 3 bases and J 2 bases, with 14 bases left between them. CDR3 DNA: TGTGCCAGTAGTATTTCAATCCGCAGCGCTGGAAACACCATATATTTT. Translated: CASSISIRSAGNTIYF. Combining the CDR3 with reference TRBV19 and TRBJ1-3 gives the whole variable domain DGGITQSPKYLFRKEGQNVTLSCEQNLNHDAMYWYRQDPGQGLRLIYYSQIVNDFQKGDIAEGYSVSREKKESFPLTVTSAQKNPTAFYLCASSISIRSAGNTIYFGEGSWLTVV.

The V call is TRBV4-1, the J call TRBJ1-1, with D possibly TRBD1 on 5 matching bases. The germline V and J ends were trimmed by 4 bases and 3 bases, with 12 bases remaining between them. This CDR3 is 14 amino acids long. The germline V gene encodes CDR1 MGHRA and CDR2 YSYEKL. CDR3 residues: CASSRSSGDTEAFF. Here the CDR3 DNA reads TGCGCCAGCAGCCGGAGTTCGGGGGACACTGAAGCTTTCTTT.

The CDR3 nucleotides are TGTGCCAGCGTCAAGGGACAGAACACCGGGGAGCTGTTTTTT. This encodes CASVKGQNTGELFF. The V gene is TRBV9, the J gene TRBJ2-2; D perhaps matches TRBD1 (6 bases). CDR1 SGDLS and CDR2 YYNGEE come from the germline V gene. V lost 7 bases and J lost 1, with 11 bases in between. CDR3 length: 14 residues.

This clone was detected only once. The rearrangement uses TRBV7-9 and TRBJ1-4; no clear D gene. Germline V CDR1 and CDR2: SEHNR, FQNEAQ (reference sequence). CDR3 length: 15 residues. V lost 5 bases, J lost 4 bases, and 14 bases lay in between. CDR3 residues: CASSGPALVNEKLFF. The CDR3 coding sequence is TGTGCCAGCAGCGGGCCGGCACTTGTTAATGAAAAACTGTTTTTT.

As DNA, the CDR3 is TGTGCCAGCAGCTTCGCCAGGCCCACAGATACGCAGTATTTT. It yields the protein CASSFARPTDTQYF. The V gene is TRBV7-2, the J gene TRBJ2-3; D uncertain. The CDR3 loop spans 14 amino acids. CDR1 SGHTA and CDR2 FQGNSA come from the germline V gene. V was pared by 3 bases and J by 2 bases, with 9 bases between.

The rearrangement uses TRBV29-1 and TRBJ2-5; 8 bases are shared with TRBD2. V shed 3 bases and J 4 bases; nucleotides not matched to a gene: 7. CDR1 SQVTM and CDR2 ANQGSEA come from the germline V gene. The CDR3 runs to 14 residues. The CDR3 nucleotides read TGCAGCGTTGAGGGGGTAGCGGGACGAGAGACCCAGTACTTC. Residues: CSVEGVAGRETQYF.

The J gene is TRBJ2-4, the V gene TRBV6-1; 7 bases map to TRBD1. Trimming removed 3 bases from V and 1 base from J; junction bases left unmatched: 6. The germline V gene has CDR1 MNHNS and CDR2 SASEGT. The CDR3 sequence is 16 residues long. CDR3 in DNA: TGTGCCAGCAGTGATACAGGGGCAGCGGCCAAAAACATTCAGTACTTC. It codes for CASSDTGAAAKNIQYF.

The V and J genes are TRBV5-1 and TRBJ2-5, with 8 bases that match TRBD1. The V and J ends lost 4 bases and 2 bases, in that order; junction bases with no gene match: 4. This CDR3 comprises 14 residues. Per the germline V gene, CDR1 is SGHRS and CDR2 is YFSETQ. The CDR3 DNA sequence: TGCGCCAGCAGCCTACAGGGGGGACAAGAGACCCAGTACTTC. Translated: CASSLQGGQETQYF.

This chain links TRBV28 with TRBJ1-5; 9 bases line up with TRBD1. After removal of 8 bases from V and 6 bases from J, the junction contained 8 bases not matched to a gene. The V gene's germline CDR1 is MDHEN and CDR2 SYDVKM. The CDR3 spans 14 residues. This chain's CDR3 is CASGTTGGSQPQHF. As DNA, the CDR3 is TGTGCCAGCGGAACTACAGGGGGCAGTCAGCCCCAGCATTTT.

The chain combines TRBV6-2 or TRBV6-3 with TRBJ2-3, with D possibly TRBD1 on 5 matching bases. V was pared by 0 bases and J by 2 bases, with 15 bases between. The CDR3 totals 17 residues. Germline CDR1 and CDR2: MNHEY and SVGEGT. The CDR3 DNA reads TGTGCCAGCAGTTACTCGAGAACAGGAGACCTCACAGATACGCAGTATTTT. It codes for CASSYSRTGDLTDTQYF.

The table lists this clone with a few counts. The chain couples TRBV15 to TRBJ1-1; D unresolved. The CDR3 length is 13 residues. Between the trimmed V and J ends, which lost 3 bases and 4 bases, there was a span of 9 bases. Looked up from germline, CDR1 is LNHNV and CDR2 is YYDKDF (reference sequence). In nucleotides, the CDR3 is TGTGCCACCAGCAGGGGCAAGGTCACTGAAGCTTTCTTT. Its translation: CATSRGKVTEAFF.

The chain couples TRBV28 to TRBJ1-3; TRBD1 is a possible D gene (5 bases). CDR3 length: 15 amino acids. V was pared by 4 bases and J by 4 bases, with 14 bases between. CDR1 is MDHEN, CDR2 SYDVKM, per germline. In DNA, the CDR3 is TGTGCCAGCAGTTCTCAGGGCGTCGGGGGAAACACCATATATTTT. It yields the protein CASSSQGVGGNTIYF.

The chain recombines TRBV7-2 with TRBJ2-1; 7 nucleotides match TRBD2. The CDR3 loop spans 16 amino acids. V gave up 0 bases and J gave up 0 bases; unmatched junction bases: 2. Germline V gene data show CDR1 as SGHTA and CDR2 as FQGNSA. The CDR3 sequence is CASSLASGVSYNEQFF. The CDR3 bases are TGTGCCAGCAGCTTAGCGAGCGGGGTCTCCTACAATGAGCAGTTCTTC.

V and J are TRBV27 and TRBJ2-7, with 9 positions matching TRBD2. The CDR3 sequence is 18 residues long. Germline loops: CDR1 MNHEY, CDR2 SMNVEV (reference sequence). Trimming took 8 bases from V and 3 from J; bases not matched to a gene: 20. The CDR3 nucleotides read TGTGCCAGCGTCCTAGGTCTAGGCGGGACTAGCTGCAACTACGAGCAGTACTTC. Its translation: CASVLGLGGTSCNYEQYF.

This clone was observed a few times. This chain connects TRBV18 to TRBJ1-6, with D uncertain. There are 13 residues in the CDR3. CDR1 and CDR2 from the germline V gene are KGHSH and LQKENI. V lost 3 bases and J lost 9, with 9 bases in between. The chain's CDR3 is CASSPVRGSPLHF. CDR3 DNA sequence: TGTGCCAGCTCACCCGTCCGGGGTTCACCCCTCCACTTT.

The chain has TRBV18 and TRBJ2-6; 11 nucleotides match TRBD1. V shed 5 bases and J 2 bases; nucleotides not matched to a gene: 5. The V gene's germline CDR1 is KGHSH and CDR2 LQKENI. The CDR3 loop spans 17 amino acids. The CDR3, as DNA: TGTGCCAGCTCATCTTCGGGACAGGGGGCTGGGGCCAACGTCCTGACTTTC. Amino acids: CASSSSGQGAGANVLTF.